This record covers a single TCR beta chain. Per the original data handling: Reference gene primer amplification yielded estimated nucleated cell counts. Sequencing was performed with immunoSEQ multiplex PCR; in TCRdb, only in-frame clones are kept and a portion is missing. That table supplies the V and J calls and clone size; D and trimming were determined from the DNA. The sample includes under 200,000 clones, roughly 75% of them seen just once. These data originate in a study of blood T cell repertoires in COVID-19. At the level of the study: The samples span acute and convalescent COVID-19 from the United States, Italy and Spain. T cells, B-cell-depleted T cells, or PBMCs supplied cDNA or gDNA.

This CDR3 spans 12 amino acids. Germline CDR1 and CDR2: SGHAT and FQNNGV. Trimming took off 5 bases at V and 8 bases at J, with 12 bases between the two ends. The receptor was isolated from a man between 65 and 79 years old with active or convalescent COVID-19. The sample taken for sequencing was peripheral blood. V and J are TRBV11-2 and TRBJ1-2; D is perhaps TRBD1 (5 bases). CDR3 region: CASSRLGEGYTF. DNA of the CDR3: TGTGCCAGCAGCCGTTTAGGGGAAGGCTACACCTTC.